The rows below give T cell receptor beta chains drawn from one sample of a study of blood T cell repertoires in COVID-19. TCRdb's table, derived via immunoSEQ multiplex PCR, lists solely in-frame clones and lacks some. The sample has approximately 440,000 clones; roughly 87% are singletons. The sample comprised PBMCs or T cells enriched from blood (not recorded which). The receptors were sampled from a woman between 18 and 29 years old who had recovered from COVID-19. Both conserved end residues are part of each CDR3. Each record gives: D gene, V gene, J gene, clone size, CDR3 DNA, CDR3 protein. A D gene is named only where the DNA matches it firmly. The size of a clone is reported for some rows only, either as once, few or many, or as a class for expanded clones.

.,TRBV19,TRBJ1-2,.,TGTGCCAGTAGTATAGAAGGCAGGGCGGGCTACACCTTC,CASSIEGRAGYTF
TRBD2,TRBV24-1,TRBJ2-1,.,TGTGCCACCTCTAGCGGGGGGGCAGGGTACAATGAGCAGTTCTTC,CATSSGGAGYNEQFF
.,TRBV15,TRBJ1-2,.,TGTGCCACCAGCAGAGATCTTAATGGCTACACCTTC,CATSRDLNGYTF
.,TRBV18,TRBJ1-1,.,TGTGCCAGCTCACGGTCCCGGGGAGAGGCTTTCTTT,CASSRSRGEAFF
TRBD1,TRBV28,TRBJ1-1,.,TGTGCCAGCAGTTCAGGGGGAGACACTGAAGCTTTCTTT,CASSSGGDTEAFF
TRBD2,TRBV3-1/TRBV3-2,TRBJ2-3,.,TGTGCCAGCAGCCTCCCTAGCGGCGAGATGCAGTATTTT,CASSLPSGEMQYF
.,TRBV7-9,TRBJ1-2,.,TGTGCCAGCAGCTTACCCCTGGGCCGGGGCTACACCTTC,CASSLPLGRGYTF
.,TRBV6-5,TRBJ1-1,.,TGTGCCAGCAAGGAGGCTGGAGTGAACACTGAAGCTTTCTTT,CASKEAGVNTEAFF
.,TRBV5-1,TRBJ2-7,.,TGCGCCAGCAGCTTTTCTAGCAACGACGAGCAGTACTTC,CASSFSSNDEQYF
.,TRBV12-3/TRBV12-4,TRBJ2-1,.,TGTGCCAGCAGCTTAGCGGCCAGTGGTGAGCAGTTCTTC,CASSLAASGEQFF
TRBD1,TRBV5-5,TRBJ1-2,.,TGTGCCAGCAGCTTAGCAGGGGGCGGGAGCTCCAGGTACTATGGCTACACCTTC,CASSLAGGGSSRYYGYTF
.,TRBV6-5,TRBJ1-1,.,TGTGCCAGCAGTTATAGTTCCAACGGGAACACTGAAGCTTTCTTT,CASSYSSNGNTEAFF
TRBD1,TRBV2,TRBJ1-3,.,TGTGCCAGCAGTGAAGGACAGGGGGCTGGAAACACCATATATTTT,CASSEGQGAGNTIYF
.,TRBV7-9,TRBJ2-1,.,TGTGCCAGCACCCTGGACAGACGCTCCTACAATGAGCAGTTCTTC,CASTLDRRSYNEQFF
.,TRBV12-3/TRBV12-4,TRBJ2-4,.,TGTGCCAGCCGTCTAAAGAACATTCAGTACTTC,CASRLKNIQYF
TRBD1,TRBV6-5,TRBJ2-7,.,TGTGCCAGCAGTTACTTGGACAGGTACCACGAGCAGTACTTC,CASSYLDRYHEQYF
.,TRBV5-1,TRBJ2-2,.,TGCGCCAGCAGCGTAACAGGGAACCTCAACACCGGGGAGCTGTTTTTT,CASSVTGNLNTGELFF
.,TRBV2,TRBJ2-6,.,TGTGCCAGCAGTTATCCGGGAGAAGGGCCTGGGGCCAACGTCCTGACTTTC,CASSYPGEGPGANVLTF
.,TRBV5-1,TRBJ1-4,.,TGCGCCAGCAGCTTCCTGCAGGGGCAGGAAAAACTGTTTTTT,CASSFLQGQEKLFF
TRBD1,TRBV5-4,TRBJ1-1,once,TGTGCCAGCAGCCCCACCCGGGACAGGGTGCGGGGGACTGAAGCTTTCTTT,CASSPTRDRVRGTEAFF
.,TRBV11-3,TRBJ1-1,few,TGTGCCAGCAGCTTTACACAAGGGACAAAAGCTTTCTTT,CASSFTQGTKAFF
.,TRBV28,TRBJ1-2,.,TGTGCCATTGGACAGTCGATCTATGGCTACACCTTC,CAIGQSIYGYTF
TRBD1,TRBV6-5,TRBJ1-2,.,TGTGCCAGCAGGAGGCCTCAGGGGGACTATGGCTACACCTTC,CASRRPQGDYGYTF
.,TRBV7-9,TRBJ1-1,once,TGTGCCAGCAGCGCACGAGGGTCGGGGGCTTTCTTT,CASSARGSGAFF
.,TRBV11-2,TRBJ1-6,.,TGTGCCAGCAGCTTACAGTTATCACCCCTCCACTTT,CASSLQLSPLHF
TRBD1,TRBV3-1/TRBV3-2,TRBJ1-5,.,TGTGCCAGCAGCCACCGACACAGGGGGCACAATCAGCCCCAGCATTTT,CASSHRHRGHNQPQHF
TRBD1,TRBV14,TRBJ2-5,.,TGTGCCAGCACCCCCCAGTGGGGACAGGGGCCGGAGACCCAGTACTTC,CASTPQWGQGPETQYF
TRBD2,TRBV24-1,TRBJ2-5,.,TGTGCCACCAGTGATTCTAGGGACGGGAGGGGACAAGAGACCCAGTACTTC,CATSDSRDGRGQETQYF
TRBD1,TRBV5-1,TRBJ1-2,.,TGCGCCAGCAGCGAGGACAGGGGTGGCTACACCTTC,CASSEDRGGYTF
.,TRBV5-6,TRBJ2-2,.,TGTGCCAGCAGCTATGTGTGGCAGGGGTCCGCCGGGGAGCTGTTTTTT,CASSYVWQGSAGELFF
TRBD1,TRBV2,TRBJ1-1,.,TGTGCCAGCACCTCGGACAGGGAGGGAACTGAAGCTTTCTTT,CASTSDREGTEAFF
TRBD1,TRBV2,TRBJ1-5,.,TGTGCCAGCAGTGAAGTACCCGGACAGGTCGGGCCCCAGCATTTT,CASSEVPGQVGPQHF
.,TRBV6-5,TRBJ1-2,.,TGTGCCAGCAGTTACGGTTCGCAGGGCCCTAACTATGGCTACACCTTC,CASSYGSQGPNYGYTF
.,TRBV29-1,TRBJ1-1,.,TGCAGCGTTGATCATCGGGGGGCAGACACTGAAGCTTTCTTT,CSVDHRGADTEAFF
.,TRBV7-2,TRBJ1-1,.,TGTGCCAGCAGCTGGATAATACAGGGTTCGGGAGCTTTCTTT,CASSWIIQGSGAFF
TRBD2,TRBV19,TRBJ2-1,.,TGTGCCAGTAGTCCCGCCGACGGGGGGTCCTACAATGAGCAGTTCTTC,CASSPADGGSYNEQFF
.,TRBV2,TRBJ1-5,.,TGTGCCAGCAGTGGGGGCCTATATAGCAATCAGCCCCAGCATTTT,CASSGGLYSNQPQHF
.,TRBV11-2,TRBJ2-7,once,TGTGCCAGCAGCTCTGCTAAGGGACACGGGGAGCAGTACTTC,CASSSAKGHGEQYF
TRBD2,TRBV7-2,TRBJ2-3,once,TGTGCCAGCAGCTTACAATTCGCTAGCGGGACGACAGATACGCAGTATTTT,CASSLQFASGTTDTQYF
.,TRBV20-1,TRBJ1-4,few,TGCAGTGCTAGTCCCCAGGTCGGAAAACTGTTTTTT,CSASPQVGKLFF
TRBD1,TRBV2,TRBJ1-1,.,TGTGCCAGCAGTACCGATTCAGGGGGCACTGAAGCTTTCTTT,CASSTDSGGTEAFF
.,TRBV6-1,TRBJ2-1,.,TGTGCCAGCAGTGAAACCCGGACATACAATGAGCAGTTCTTC,CASSETRTYNEQFF
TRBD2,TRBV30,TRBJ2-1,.,TGTGCCTGGATTCCTAGCGGGGGGGCCTGGGGTGAGCAGTTCTTC,CAWIPSGGAWGEQFF